This note documents a single T cell receptor beta chain sequence. Its specificity is not known. The CDR3 spans 15 residues. The V end lost 1 base, the J end lost 14 bases, and 21 bases lay between the germline ends. Looked up from germline, CDR1 is MGHRA and CDR2 is YSYEKL. The data were taken from a study of siplizumab effects on memory and regulatory T cells. Notes on the study in general: Phenotypic classification as naive or memory proved unattainable for roughly 75-96% of proliferating CD4+ or CD8+ clones.

TCRdb's table, derived via immunoSEQ multiplex PCR, lists solely in-frame clones and lacks some. The sample records roughly 50,000 clones, about 94% being singletons. This receptor was obtained from a human donor in good health. The sequenced sample consisted of CD8+ T cells sorted from blood. The chain employs TRBV4-1 and TRBJ2-1; maybe TRBD1 (7 bases). The CDR3 DNA is TGCGCCAGCAGCCAAGGAGGGGGCTCGGGGGAGGAGAAGTTCTTC. Amino acid sequence: CASSQGGGSGEEKFF.